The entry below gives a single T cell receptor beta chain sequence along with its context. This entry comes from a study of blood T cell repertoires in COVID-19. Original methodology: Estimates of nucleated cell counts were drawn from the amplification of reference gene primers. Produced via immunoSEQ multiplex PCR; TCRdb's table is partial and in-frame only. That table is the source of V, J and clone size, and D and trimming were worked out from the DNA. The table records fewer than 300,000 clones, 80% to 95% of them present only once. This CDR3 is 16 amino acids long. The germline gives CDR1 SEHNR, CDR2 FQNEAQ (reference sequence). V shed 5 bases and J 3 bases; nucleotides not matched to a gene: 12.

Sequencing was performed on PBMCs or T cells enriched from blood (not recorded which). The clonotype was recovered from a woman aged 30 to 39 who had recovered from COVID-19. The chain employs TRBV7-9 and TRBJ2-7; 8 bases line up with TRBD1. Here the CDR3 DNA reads TGTGCCAGCAGCCTACCGGGACAGGTTGGGATCTACGAGCAGTACTTC. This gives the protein CASSLPGQVGIYEQYF.